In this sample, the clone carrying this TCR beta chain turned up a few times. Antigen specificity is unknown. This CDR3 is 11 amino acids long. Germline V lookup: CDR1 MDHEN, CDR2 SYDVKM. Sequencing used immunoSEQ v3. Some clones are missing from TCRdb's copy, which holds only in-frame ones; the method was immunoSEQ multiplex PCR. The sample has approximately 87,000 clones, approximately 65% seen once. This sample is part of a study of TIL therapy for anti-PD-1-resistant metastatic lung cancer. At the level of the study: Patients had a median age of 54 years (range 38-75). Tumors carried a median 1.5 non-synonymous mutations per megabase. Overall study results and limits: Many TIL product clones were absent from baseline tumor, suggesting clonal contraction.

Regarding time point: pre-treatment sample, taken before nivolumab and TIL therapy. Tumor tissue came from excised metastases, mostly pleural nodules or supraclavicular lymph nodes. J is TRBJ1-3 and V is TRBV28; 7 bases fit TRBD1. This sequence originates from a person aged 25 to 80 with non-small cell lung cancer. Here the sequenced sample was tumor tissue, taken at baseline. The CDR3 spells CATQGQNTIYF. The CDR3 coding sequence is TGTGCTACACAGGGGCAAAACACCATATATTTT.